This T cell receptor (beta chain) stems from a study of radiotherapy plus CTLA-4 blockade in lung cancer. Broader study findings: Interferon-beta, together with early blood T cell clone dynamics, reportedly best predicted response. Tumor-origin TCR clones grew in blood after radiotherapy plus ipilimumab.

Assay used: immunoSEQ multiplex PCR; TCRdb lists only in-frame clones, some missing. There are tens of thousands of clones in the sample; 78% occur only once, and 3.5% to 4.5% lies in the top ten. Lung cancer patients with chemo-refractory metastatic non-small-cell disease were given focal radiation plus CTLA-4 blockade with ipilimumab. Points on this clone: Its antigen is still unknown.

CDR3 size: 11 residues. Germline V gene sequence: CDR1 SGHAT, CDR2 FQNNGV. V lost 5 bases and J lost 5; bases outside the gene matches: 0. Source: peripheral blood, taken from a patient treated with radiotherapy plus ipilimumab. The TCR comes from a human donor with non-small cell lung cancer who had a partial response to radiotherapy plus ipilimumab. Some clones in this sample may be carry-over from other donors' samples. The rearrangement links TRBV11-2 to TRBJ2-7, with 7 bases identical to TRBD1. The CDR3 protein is CASSTGDEQYF. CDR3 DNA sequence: TGTGCCAGCAGCACAGGGGACGAGCAGTACTTC.